The following is a TCR beta chain sequence with its context. Antigen unknown. Profiling relied on immunoSEQ multiplex PCR, and the TCRdb table lists in-frame clones only, not all of them. The table lists about 110,000 clones, 90% of them singletons. This sample is part of a study of OX40 agonist ivuxolimab in advanced cancers. Study at large: Patients received the agonistic anti-OX40 (CD134) antibody ivuxolimab.

Study-wide results and caveats: Clonal expansion among partial responders at 0.1-3.0 mg/kg ranked near the lowest.

Germline CDR1 and CDR2: MDHEN and SYDVKM. This CDR3 spans 11 amino acids. V was pared by 6 bases and J by 8 bases, with 8 bases between. The specimen was CD4+ or CD8+ T cells sorted from blood, collected in a trial of the OX40 agonist ivuxolimab. This rearrangement joins TRBV28 to TRBJ2-1; tentatively, D is TRBD1 or TRBD2 (5 bases each). The TCR sequence derives from an adult with an advanced solid tumor such as melanoma, head and neck, liver or kidney cancer. The DNA of the CDR3 is TGTGCCAGCAGCATGGGGGATGAGCAGTTCTTC. The encoded protein is CASSMGDEQFF.